This is a list of T cell receptor beta chains from one sample in a study of cytomegalovirus exposure and HLA in healthy donors. The repertoire was sequenced with immunoSEQ multiplex PCR; TCRdb's copy has only in-frame clones and lacks some. The sample shows 200,000 or so clones, approximately 78% of them seen only once. Sequenced input: PBMCs. The receptors originated from a woman aged 45 to 65 in good health and CMV-seropositive. CDR3s include the opening cysteine and the closing phenylalanine or tryptophan.

v_call	j_call	cdr3_aa
TRBV28	TRBJ2-7	CASTPGQSYEQYF
TRBV9	TRBJ2-3	CASSRLAGLTDTQYF
TRBV10-2	TRBJ2-3	CASTQGARDTQYF
TRBV19	TRBJ2-1	CASSKEASGGAHEQFF
TRBV29-1	TRBJ1-1	CSVTPGSWTEAFF
TRBV5-1	TRBJ1-4	CASSQEGRGTDEKLFF
TRBV29-1	TRBJ2-5	CSVTYGTGSQETQYF
TRBV7-9	TRBJ2-7	CSSSRHSGTSGVSYEQYF
TRBV4-3	TRBJ1-2	CASSPQTGVNYGYTF
TRBV7-9	TRBJ2-7	CASTVDMTEAEQYF
TRBV29-1	TRBJ1-1	CSVETGTGEAEAFF
TRBV25-1	TRBJ2-5	CASRLSGGQAWETQYF
TRBV5-5	TRBJ2-5	CASSLEGVGETQYF
TRBV28	TRBJ2-7	CASRPGTSGRAGSYEQYF
TRBV6-4	TRBJ2-1	CASSDPGTGIGYNEQFF
TRBV27	.	CASSPSGRAYEQYF
TRBV5-6	TRBJ2-7	CASSLALAGGRYEQYF
TRBV18	TRBJ2-3	CASSPREADTQYF
TRBV6-5	TRBJ2-7	CASSYLGTSGTYEQYF
TRBV19	TRBJ1-1	CASSIRGRVTEAFF
TRBV28	TRBJ2-3	CASKGGLAEFTDTQYF
TRBV2	TRBJ1-2	CASSGSGGYGYTF
TRBV27	TRBJ1-6	CASSSLRVYASPLHF
TRBV13	TRBJ2-1	CASSSGLAGDEQFF
TRBV28	TRBJ1-2	CASSFIGQGAGNYGYTF
TRBV5-1	TRBJ2-5	CASRQGMSQETQYF
TRBV7-9	TRBJ2-7	CSSSLIAGDEQYF
TRBV18	TRBJ1-5	CASSLGARGSTQPQHF
TRBV29-1	TRBJ2-7	CSVAGTSVVYEQYF
TRBV6-6	TRBJ2-1	CASSYTPGGLMKEQFF
TRBV2	TRBJ1-2	CASRLTGWTGYTF
TRBV6-1	TRBJ1-5	CASSGAGPQHF
TRBV30	TRBJ2-5	CAWGTDKETQYF
TRBV7-2	TRBJ2-5	CASRTSGGKETQYF
TRBV11-1	TRBJ2-5	CASSLQGYQETQYF
TRBV7-2	TRBJ2-3	CASSFTQVPSTDTQYF
TRBV19	TRBJ1-2	CASSSRESEEWAYGYTF
TRBV18	TRBJ1-2	CASSPSRDGYGYTF
TRBV28	TRBJ2-5	CASRTGGRETQYF
TRBV28	TRBJ2-7	CASSSGQGGEQYF
TRBV19	TRBJ2-5	CASRADKNQETQYF
TRBV4-2	TRBJ2-7	CASSQDGSGRGLQYEQYF
TRBV27	TRBJ1-4	CASSLLGQQLFF
TRBV4-1	TRBJ2-2	CASSQSPGGGRYTGELFF
TRBV5-1	TRBJ1-6	CASSQAEGAGSPLHF
TRBV18	TRBJ2-5	CASSPPSLAGETQYF
TRBV11-3	TRBJ1-2	CASSLVSQGRRDGYTF
TRBV9	TRBJ2-1	CASSVGTRSYNEQFF
TRBV28	TRBJ2-5	CASSLKGGGQETQYF
TRBV28	TRBJ1-1	CASSLINSWGSEAFF
TRBV7-6	TRBJ1-6	CASSLAGLGHPLHF